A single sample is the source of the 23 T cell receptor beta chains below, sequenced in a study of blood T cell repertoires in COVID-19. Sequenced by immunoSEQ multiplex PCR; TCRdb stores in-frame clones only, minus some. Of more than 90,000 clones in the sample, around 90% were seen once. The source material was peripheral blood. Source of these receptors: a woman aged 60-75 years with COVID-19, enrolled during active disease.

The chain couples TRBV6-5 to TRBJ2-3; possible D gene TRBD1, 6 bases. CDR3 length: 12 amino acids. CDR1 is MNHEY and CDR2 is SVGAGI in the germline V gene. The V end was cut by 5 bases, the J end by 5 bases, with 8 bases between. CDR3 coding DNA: TGTGCCAGCAGTCGCAGGGGAGATACGCAGTATTTT. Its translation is CASSRRGDTQYF.

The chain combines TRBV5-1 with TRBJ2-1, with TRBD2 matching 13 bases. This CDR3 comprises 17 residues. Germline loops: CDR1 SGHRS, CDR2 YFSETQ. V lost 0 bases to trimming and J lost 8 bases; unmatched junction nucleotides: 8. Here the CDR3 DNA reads TGCGCCAGCAGCTTGGCCGAGACTAGCGGGGGGATCCATGAGCAGTTCTTC. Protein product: CASSLAETSGGIHEQFF.

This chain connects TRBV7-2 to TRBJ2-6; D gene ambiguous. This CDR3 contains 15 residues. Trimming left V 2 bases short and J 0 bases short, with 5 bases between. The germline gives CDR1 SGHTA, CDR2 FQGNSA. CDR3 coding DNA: TGTGCCAGCAGCTTATTGAGCTCTGGGGCCAACGTCCTGACTTTC. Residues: CASSLLSSGANVLTF.

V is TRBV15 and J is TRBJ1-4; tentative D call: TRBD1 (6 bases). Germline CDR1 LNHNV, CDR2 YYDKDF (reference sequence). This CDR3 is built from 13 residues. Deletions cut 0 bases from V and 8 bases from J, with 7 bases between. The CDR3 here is CATSRETGEKLFF. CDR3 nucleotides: TGTGCCACCAGCAGAGAGACAGGAGAAAAACTGTTTTTT.

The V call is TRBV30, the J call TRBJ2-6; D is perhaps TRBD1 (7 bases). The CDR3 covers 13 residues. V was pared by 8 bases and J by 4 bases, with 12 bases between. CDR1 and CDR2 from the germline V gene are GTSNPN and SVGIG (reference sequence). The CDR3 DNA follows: TGTGCCAGTCAGGGGGGCGGGGCCAACGTCCTGACTTTC. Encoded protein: CASQGGGANVLTF.

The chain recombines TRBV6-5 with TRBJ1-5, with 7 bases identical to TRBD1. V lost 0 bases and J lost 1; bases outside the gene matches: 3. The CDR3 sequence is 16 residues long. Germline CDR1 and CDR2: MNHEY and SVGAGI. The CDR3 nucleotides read TGTGCCAGCAGTTACTCGGGACAGACGAGCAATCAGCCCCAGCATTTT. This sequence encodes CASSYSGQTSNQPQHF.

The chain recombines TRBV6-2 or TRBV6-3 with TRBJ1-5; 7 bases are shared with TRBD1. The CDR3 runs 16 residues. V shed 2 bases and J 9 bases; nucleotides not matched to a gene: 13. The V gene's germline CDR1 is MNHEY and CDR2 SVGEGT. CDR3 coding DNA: TGTGCCAGCAGTTACCCGACCACAGGGGCAATCGGGCCCCAGCATTTT. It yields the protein CASSYPTTGAIGPQHF.

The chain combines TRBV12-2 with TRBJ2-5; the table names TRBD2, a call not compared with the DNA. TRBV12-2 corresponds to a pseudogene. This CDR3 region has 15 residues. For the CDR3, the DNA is TGTGCAAGTCGGCCCGGGACTAGCGGGCGAGAGACCCAGTACTTC. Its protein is CASRPGTSGRETQYF.

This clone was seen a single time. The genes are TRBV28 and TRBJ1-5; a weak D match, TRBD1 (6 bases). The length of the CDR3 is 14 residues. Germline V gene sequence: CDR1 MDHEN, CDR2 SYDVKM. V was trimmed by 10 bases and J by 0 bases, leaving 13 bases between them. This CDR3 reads CAIEDSYSNQPQHF. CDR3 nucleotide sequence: TGTGCCATCGAGGACAGCTATAGCAATCAGCCCCAGCATTTT.

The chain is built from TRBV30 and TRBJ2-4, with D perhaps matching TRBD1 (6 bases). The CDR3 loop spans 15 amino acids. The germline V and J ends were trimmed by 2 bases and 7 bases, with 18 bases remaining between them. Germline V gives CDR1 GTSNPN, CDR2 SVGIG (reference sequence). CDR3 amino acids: CAWSQGGTGFNIQYF. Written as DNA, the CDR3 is TGTGCCTGGAGTCAAGGGGGAACAGGGTTTAACATTCAGTACTTC.

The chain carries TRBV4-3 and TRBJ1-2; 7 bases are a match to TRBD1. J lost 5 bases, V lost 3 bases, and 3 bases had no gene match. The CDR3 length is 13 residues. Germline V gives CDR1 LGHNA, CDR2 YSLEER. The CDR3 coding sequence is TGCGCCAGCAGCCATAACAGGGGATATGGCTACACCTTC. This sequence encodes CASSHNRGYGYTF.

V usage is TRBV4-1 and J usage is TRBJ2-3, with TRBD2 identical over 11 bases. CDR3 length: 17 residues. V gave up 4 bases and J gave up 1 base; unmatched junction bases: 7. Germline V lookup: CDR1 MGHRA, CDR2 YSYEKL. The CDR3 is CASSPAPGLAGTDTQYF. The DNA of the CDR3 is TGCGCCAGCAGCCCAGCACCGGGACTAGCGGGCACAGATACGCAGTATTTT.

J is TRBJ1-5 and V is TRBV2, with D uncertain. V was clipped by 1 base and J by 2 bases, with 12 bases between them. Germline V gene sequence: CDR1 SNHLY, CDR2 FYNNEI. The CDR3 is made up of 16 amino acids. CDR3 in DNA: TGTGCCAGCAGTGAAGGTCAGGTACCGGGCAATCAGCCCCAGCATTTT. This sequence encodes CASSEGQVPGNQPQHF.

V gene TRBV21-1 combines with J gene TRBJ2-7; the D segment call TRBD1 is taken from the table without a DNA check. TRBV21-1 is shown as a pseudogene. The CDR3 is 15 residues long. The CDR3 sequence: CASSDRDRVTYEQYF. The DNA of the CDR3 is TGTGCCAGCAGCGACCGGGACAGGGTCACCTACGAGCAGTACTTC.

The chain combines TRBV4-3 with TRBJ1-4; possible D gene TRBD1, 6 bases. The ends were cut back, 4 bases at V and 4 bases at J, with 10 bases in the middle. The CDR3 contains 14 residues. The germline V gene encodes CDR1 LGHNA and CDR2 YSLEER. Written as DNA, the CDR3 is TGCGCCAGCAGCCGGGCAGGGGTTAATGAAAAACTGTTTTTT. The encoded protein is CASSRAGVNEKLFF.

The CDR3 sequence is CASSLWGTGVMNTEAFF. The CDR3 DNA is TGTGCCAGCAGCTTATGGGGGACAGGAGTTATGAACACTGAAGCTTTCTTT. This rearrangement joins TRBV7-8 to TRBJ1-1; 8 nucleotides match TRBD1. CDR3 length: 17 residues. J gave up 0 bases and V 2 bases, and 8 bases lay outside the gene matches. CDR1 is SGHVS and CDR2 is FQNEAQ in the germline V gene.

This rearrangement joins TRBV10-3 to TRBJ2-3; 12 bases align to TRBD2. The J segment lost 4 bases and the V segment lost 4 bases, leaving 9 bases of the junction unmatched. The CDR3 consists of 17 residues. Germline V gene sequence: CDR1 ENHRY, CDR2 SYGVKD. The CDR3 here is CAISGTLAGGPADTQYF. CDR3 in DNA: TGTGCCATCAGTGGGACCCTAGCGGGGGGGCCGGCAGATACGCAGTATTTT.

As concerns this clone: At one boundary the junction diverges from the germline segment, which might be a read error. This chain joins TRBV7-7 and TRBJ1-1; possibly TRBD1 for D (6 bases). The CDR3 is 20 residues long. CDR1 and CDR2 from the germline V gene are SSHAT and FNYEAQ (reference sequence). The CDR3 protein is CASSPPTGMSSGHMNTEAFF. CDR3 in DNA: TGTGCTAGCAGCCCCCCGACAGGAATGTCTTCGGGACACATGAACACTGAAGCTTTCTTT.

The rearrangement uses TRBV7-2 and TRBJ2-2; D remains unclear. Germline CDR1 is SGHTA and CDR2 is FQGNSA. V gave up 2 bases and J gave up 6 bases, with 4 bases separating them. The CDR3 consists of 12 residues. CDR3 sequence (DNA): TGTGCCAGCAGCTTACGGGCCGGGGAGCTGTTTTTT. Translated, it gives CASSLRAGELFF.

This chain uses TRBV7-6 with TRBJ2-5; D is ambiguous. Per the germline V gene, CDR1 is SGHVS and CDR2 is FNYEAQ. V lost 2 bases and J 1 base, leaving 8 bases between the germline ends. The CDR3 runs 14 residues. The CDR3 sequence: CASSLIWAQETQYF. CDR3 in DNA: TGTGCCAGCAGCTTAATTTGGGCCCAAGAGACCCAGTACTTC.

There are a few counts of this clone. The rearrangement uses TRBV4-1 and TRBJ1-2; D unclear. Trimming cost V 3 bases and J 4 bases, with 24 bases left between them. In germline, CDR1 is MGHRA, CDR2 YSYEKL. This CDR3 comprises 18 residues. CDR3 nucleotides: TGCGCCAGCAGCCAGACGGGATTCGTCGACCGTGGCCGCTATGGCTACACCTTC. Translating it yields CASSQTGFVDRGRYGYTF.

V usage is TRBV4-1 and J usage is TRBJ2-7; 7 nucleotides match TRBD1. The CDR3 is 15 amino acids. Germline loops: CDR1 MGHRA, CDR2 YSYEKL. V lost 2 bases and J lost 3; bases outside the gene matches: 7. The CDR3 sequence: CASSQQGQTIYEQYF. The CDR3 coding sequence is TGCGCCAGCAGCCAACAGGGACAGACGATCTACGAGCAGTACTTC.

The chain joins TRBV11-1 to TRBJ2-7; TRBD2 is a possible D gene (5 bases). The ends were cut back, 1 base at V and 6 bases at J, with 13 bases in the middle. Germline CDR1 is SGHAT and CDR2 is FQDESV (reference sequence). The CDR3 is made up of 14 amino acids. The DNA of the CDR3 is TGTGCCAGCAGCTTAGTACTAGAGTCGGGCGAGCAGTACTTC. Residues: CASSLVLESGEQYF.